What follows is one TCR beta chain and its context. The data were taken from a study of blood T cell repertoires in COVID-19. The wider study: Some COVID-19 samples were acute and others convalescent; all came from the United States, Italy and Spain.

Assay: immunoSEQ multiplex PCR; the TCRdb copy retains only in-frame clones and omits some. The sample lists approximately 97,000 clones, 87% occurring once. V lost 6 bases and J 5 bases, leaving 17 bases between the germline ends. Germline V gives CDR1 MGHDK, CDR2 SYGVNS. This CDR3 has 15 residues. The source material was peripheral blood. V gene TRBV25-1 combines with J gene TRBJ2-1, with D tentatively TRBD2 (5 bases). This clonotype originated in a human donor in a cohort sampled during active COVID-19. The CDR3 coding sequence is TGTGCCAGCAGCCTCCCGGGCCAGGAGGACAATGAGCAGTTCTTC. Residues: CASSLPGQEDNEQFF.